This is a list of T cell receptor beta chains from one sample in a study of regulatory dendritic cells for organ transplantation. Their antigens are not known. Data came from immunoSEQ multiplex PCR; TCRdb stores just in-frame clones and leaves some out. Here the sample spans 20,000 or so clones, roughly 85% being singletons. Sequencing input: naive CD4+ T cells from blood cultured with regulatory dendritic cells. These receptor sequences come from a human donor in good health. Both conserved end residues are trimmed from each CDR3. A D gene is named only where the DNA matches it firmly. Clone size, where shown, is once, few, many, or a class for clones that have expanded.

j_gene	v_gene	abundance	d_gene	CDR3aa
TRBJ2-7	TRBV6-1	few	TRBD1	ASRRQGSSYEQY
TRBJ2-7	TRBV2	-	-	ASSDGYHYEQY
TRBJ1-4	TRBV7-3	few	TRBD1	ASSQGAGEKLF
TRBJ2-1	TRBV7-2	-	TRBD2	ASSFETLAGAYNEQF
TRBJ2-7	TRBV23-1	-	-	ASSLGSSYEQY
TRBJ1-1	TRBV28	-	-	ASSSGPFEAF
TRBJ2-7	TRBV7-3	-	-	ASSHLYGAISSEQY
TRBJ2-2	TRBV19	-	TRBD2	ASRTSGAGELF
TRBJ2-2	TRBV28	-	-	ASSLASSLGTGELF
TRBJ2-1	TRBV9	-	-	ASSVGRGPREQF
TRBJ2-3	TRBV19	-	TRBD2	ASSIDIGLAGITDTQY
TRBJ1-5	TRBV30	-	-	AWSSGAGQPQH
TRBJ2-5	TRBV25-1	-	-	ASSETEQTQY
TRBJ2-7	TRBV21-1	once	-	ASPAQLTTRRTSGLAVYEQY
TRBJ1-1	TRBV4-3	once	-	ASSFSARDTEAF
TRBJ1-1	TRBV6-5	-	TRBD1	ASSYRDRVLTEAF
TRBJ2-4	TRBV18	-	-	ASSPDTGGLAKNIQY
TRBJ2-1	TRBV18	-	TRBD2	ASSSLGSGSSYNEQF
TRBJ1-5	TRBV6-1	-	-	AGSRLDSNQPQH
TRBJ2-7	TRBV7-8	-	-	ASSLVGRVSYEQY
TRBJ2-7	TRBV5-1	-	TRBD2	ASRWTSGYEQY
TRBJ1-1	TRBV5-1	-	-	ASSPGRGPNTEAF